Listed below are T cell receptor beta chains from one sample, sequenced in a study of Ad26.COV2.S vaccination and SARS-CoV-2 variants. Here immunoSEQ multiplex PCR was the method, and the copy in TCRdb shows in-frame clones only, minus some. The sample yields around 340,000 clones, roughly 90% seen once. The sequenced sample was peripheral blood, obtained in a trial of Ad26.COV2.S vaccine versus placebo. The receptors were gathered from a person between 18 and 60 years old who received the Ad26.COV2.S COVID-19 vaccine or a placebo. The CDR3 runs from the conserved cysteine through the conserved F or W. A D gene is named only where the DNA matches it firmly. For some rows the clone size is stated as once, few or many, or as a class when expanded; others skip it.

D	V	J	size	DNA	CDR3
NA	TRBV2	TRBJ1-2	NA	TGTGCCAGCAGTCAGGACAGCCGCACGCCTATCTATGGCTACACCTTC	CASSQDSRTPIYGYTF
NA	TRBV10-2	TRBJ1-1	NA	TGCGCCAGCACCGTCCGGGGGGCAGCCTTGAACACTGAAGCTTTCTTT	CASTVRGAALNTEAFF
NA	TRBV18	TRBJ2-1	NA	TGTGCCAGCTCACGGGCTACCGAGCAGTTCTTC	CASSRATEQFF
TRBD1	TRBV5-1	TRBJ2-5	NA	TGCGCCAGCAGCTTGGGGGGACAGGGGCGTCAAGAGACCCAGTACTTC	CASSLGGQGRQETQYF
NA	TRBV12-3/TRBV12-4	TRBJ1-2	NA	TGTGCCAGCAGTCGGGACAATTACTATGGCTACACCTTC	CASSRDNYYGYTF
TRBD1	TRBV5-1	TRBJ2-7	NA	TGCGCCAGCAGCTGGGGACAGGAGAAGTACGAGCAGTACTTC	CASSWGQEKYEQYF
NA	TRBV6-1	TRBJ1-1	NA	TGTGCCAGCAGTGAAACGGCAGGGGCTTCGAACACTGAAGCTTTCTTT	CASSETAGASNTEAFF
TRBD1	TRBV3-1/TRBV3-2	TRBJ1-6	NA	TGTGCCAGCACCACAGGGACAGGGGGGTCACCCCTCCACTTT	CASTTGTGGSPLHF
NA	TRBV4-3	TRBJ2-2	few	TGCGCCAGCAGCCAAGAATCCGGACTTTACACCGGGGAGCTGTTTTTT	CASSQESGLYTGELFF
TRBD1	TRBV4-3	TRBJ2-7	NA	TGCGCCAGCAGCCTTCGAGGGGGCAGAGAGCAGTACTTC	CASSLRGGREQYF
NA	TRBV10-3	TRBJ1-1	NA	TGTGCCATCAGTGAGGGTCGACAGTCGGGTTTCTTT	CAISEGRQSGFF
NA	TRBV7-6	TRBJ2-1	NA	TGTGCCAGCAGCTTACGGACCACGTCTGGGAATGAGCAGTTCTTC	CASSLRTTSGNEQFF
NA	TRBV10-3	TRBJ2-5	once	TGTGCCATCAGTGAGCCCCAAAACCTCCCTGGGGGGGAGACCCAGTACTTC	CAISEPQNLPGGETQYF
TRBD1	TRBV29-1	TRBJ2-1	once	TGCAGCGTTGTGGGACAGTTATACAATGAGCAGTTCTTC	CSVVGQLYNEQFF
NA	TRBV5-8	TRBJ2-1	once	TGTGCCAGCAGCTTGGGGTCGGGCTCCTACAATGAGCAGTTCTTC	CASSLGSGSYNEQFF
NA	TRBV18	TRBJ2-1	once	TGTGCCAGCTCACCCCCTAGAAATTCGATCAATGAGCAGTTCTTC	CASSPPRNSINEQFF
NA	TRBV19	TRBJ1-1	many	TGTGCCAGTAGTCACCGGACACCTCAAGCTTTCTTT	CASSHRTPQAFF
NA	TRBV30	TRBJ2-3	NA	TGTGCCTGGAGTCTGGGTGATACGCAGTATTTT	CAWSLGDTQYF
NA	TRBV5-1	TRBJ2-7	NA	TGCGCCAGCAGCTTGGACAGCGACAGTTTCTACGAGCAGTACTTC	CASSLDSDSFYEQYF
TRBD1	TRBV4-3	TRBJ1-4	once	TGCGCCAGCAGCACAAACCGGGACAGGAATGAAAAACTGTTTTTT	CASSTNRDRNEKLFF
TRBD2	TRBV4-1	TRBJ2-5	once	TGCGCCAGCAGCCGTAAAGCTAGCGGGAACCAAGAGACCCAGTACTTC	CASSRKASGNQETQYF
NA	TRBV19	TRBJ1-1	NA	TGTGCCAGTAGTATTTTTTTCGGACGGGCGAACACTGAAGCTTTCTTT	CASSIFFGRANTEAFF